Listed below are T cell receptor beta chains from one sample, sequenced in a study of identical twins. Each CDR3 protein gets one entry after TCRdb re-called the 5' RACE reads with MiXCR. The sample has around 370,000 distinct CDR3 sequences; roughly 10% are singletons. The sequencing sample was made of naive T cells sorted from blood. The receptors come from a woman aged 50 to 65 in good health. Each CDR3 is given with its conserved first and last residue. A D gene is named only where the DNA matches it firmly. Some rows have no size entry. The others give once, few or many, or a class for an expanded clone.

j_call | clone_size | v_call | d_call | cdr3_nt | cdr3_aa
TRBJ2-5 | - | TRBV4-1 | TRBD1 | TGCGCCAGCAGCCAGTCAAATGGACAGGGAGAAGAGACCCAGTACTTC | CASSQSNGQGEETQYF
TRBJ2-5 | few | TRBV25-1 | TRBD1 | TGTGCCAGCAGCGGGACAGTTTTACAAGAGACCCAGTACTTC | CASSGTVLQETQYF
TRBJ2-1 | - | TRBV2 | - | TGTGCCAGCAGGTTTGAACAGGGTATCCTCTTC | CASRFEQGILF
TRBJ1-4 | many | TRBV4-1 | - | TGCGCCAGCAGCCCCCCGAGGGCAACTAATGAAAAACTGTTTTTT | CASSPPRATNEKLFF
TRBJ2-1 | - | TRBV28 | - | TGTGCCAGCAGTTTATGGGGGGATTTTAGGGATGATGAGCAGTTCTTC | CASSLWGDFRDDEQFF
TRBJ2-1 | few | TRBV11-2 | TRBD2 | TGTGCCAGCACTAAAACTAGCGGGAGGGCCAACTCCTACAATGAGCAGTTCTTC | CASTKTSGRANSYNEQFF
TRBJ2-2 | - | TRBV12-3/TRBV12-4 | - | TGTGCCAGCAGGATACTAGCATCGAACACCGGGGAGCTGTTTTTT | CASRILASNTGELFF
TRBJ2-7 | - | TRBV5-1 | TRBD2 | TGCGCCAGCGCACACCTGCCGACTAGCGGGAGAACCTACGAGCAGTACTTC | CASAHLPTSGRTYEQYF
TRBJ2-7 | few | TRBV29-1 | - | TGCAGCGTACGGGGGACTGGGGTCTCCTACGAGCAGTACTTC | CSVRGTGVSYEQYF
TRBJ2-5 | few | TRBV27 | TRBD2 | TGTGCCAGCAGTCCCTGGACTAGCGGGTCCCAAGAGACCCAGTACTTC | CASSPWTSGSQETQYF
TRBJ2-7 | once | TRBV9 | - | TGTGCCAGCAGCGTGGATCCTAGGCCTTCCTACGAGCAGTACTTC | CASSVDPRPSYEQYF
TRBJ2-7 | few | TRBV12-3/TRBV12-4 | TRBD1 | TGTGCCAGCACCCCGTTTGGGACAGGGATCTACGAGCAGTACTTC | CASTPFGTGIYEQYF
TRBJ1-5 | once | TRBV18 | - | TGTGCCAGCTCACCGGCAGGGGATCAGCCCCAGCATTTT | CASSPAGDQPQHF
TRBJ2-5 | - | TRBV4-2 | TRBD1 | TGTGCCAGCAGCCGAACCGGGACAGTCCAAGAGACCCAGTACTTC | CASSRTGTVQETQYF
TRBJ2-7 | - | TRBV7-9 | TRBD1 | TGTGCCAGCCCCCCTGGGCCGGGACAGATCTACGAGCAGTACTTC | CASPPGPGQIYEQYF
TRBJ2-3 | - | TRBV12-3/TRBV12-4 | - | TGTGCCAGCAAACACCTAGGGACGATCCTCGATACGCAGTATTTT | CASKHLGTILDTQYF
TRBJ2-1 | many | TRBV5-5 | - | TGTGCCAGCAGCTTGGGCGGAGGCCGTGGGCAGTTCTTC | CASSLGGGRGQFF
TRBJ1-1 | many | TRBV5-1 | - | TGCGCCAGCAGCTCGGGACAGAACACTGAAGCTTTCTTT | CASSSGQNTEAFF
TRBJ1-5 | few | TRBV5-1 | TRBD1 | TGCGCCAGCAGCCCGCGGACAGGGCAAAATCAGCCCCAGCATTTT | CASSPRTGQNQPQHF
TRBJ2-7 | few | TRBV30 | - | TGTGCCTGGAGCCCCTTCCTAGCCTCTCTGGAGCAGTACTTC | CAWSPFLASLEQYF
TRBJ2-5 | many | TRBV6-2/TRBV6-3 | - | TGTGCCAGCAGTTACACAAGCCCGGCGGAGACCCAGTACTTC | CASSYTSPAETQYF
TRBJ1-5 | many | TRBV5-1 | - | TGCGCCAGCAGCTTGGAAGGGACCAATCAGCCCCAGCATTTT | CASSLEGTNQPQHF
TRBJ1-2 | few | TRBV12-3/TRBV12-4 | - | TGTGCCAGCAGCCTGGTCAGCGCGCCCCTCTATGGCTACACCTTC | CASSLVSAPLYGYTF
TRBJ2-7 | - | TRBV5-6 | TRBD1 | TGTGCCAGCAGCTTGGGACAGGGGCCCGAGCAGTACTTC | CASSLGQGPEQYF
TRBJ2-3 | few | TRBV7-3 | - | TGTGCCAGCAGCTTAGACAGAAAAAGCACAGATACGCAGTATTTT | CASSLDRKSTDTQYF
TRBJ2-1 | - | TRBV7-2 | - | TGTGCCAGCAGGGCCATTAGGGGGGACAATGAGCAGTTCTTC | CASRAIRGDNEQFF
TRBJ2-1 | many | TRBV3-1 | - | TGTGCCAGCAGCCTCTTAGCTAACTCCTACAATGAGCAGTTCTTC | CASSLLANSYNEQFF
TRBJ2-5 | few | TRBV7-9 | - | TGTGCCAGCAGCTTACCCGTGTCTGCCCAGTACTTC | CASSLPVSAQYF
TRBJ1-1 | many | TRBV30 | TRBD1 | TGTGCCTGGAGGGGACAGTCAAACACTGAAGCTTTCTTT | CAWRGQSNTEAFF
TRBJ2-7 | few | TRBV9 | TRBD2 | TGTGCCAGCAGCGTGGGAGCGGGACGCGGTCGCGAGCAGTACTTC | CASSVGAGRGREQYF
TRBJ2-3 | few | TRBV7-2 | - | TGTGCCAGCAGCCCCCTCGTGGGGCGGGGCACGCAGTATTTT | CASSPLVGRGTQYF
TRBJ1-1 | few | TRBV6-5 | - | TGTGCCAGCAGTGCGACTTGGGTGAACACTGAAGCTTTCTTT | CASSATWVNTEAFF
TRBJ1-1 | few | TRBV7-8 | - | TGTGCCAGCAGCCCTGGGAGCACTGAAGCTTTCTTT | CASSPGSTEAFF
TRBJ2-3 | many | TRBV10-2 | - | TGCGCCAGCAGTGTTGGGTACGTCACAGATACGCAGTATTTT | CASSVGYVTDTQYF
TRBJ1-2 | few | TRBV11-2 | - | TGTGCCAGCAGAAAAGACGACTATGGCTACACCTTC | CASRKDDYGYTF
TRBJ1-1 | - | TRBV23-1 | TRBD1 | TGCGCCAGCAGTCAAGAGGGACAGGATATGAACACTGAAGCTTTCTTT | CASSQEGQDMNTEAFF
TRBJ1-3 | many | TRBV4-1 | - | TGCGCCAGCAGCCAAGATGGAAACACCATATATTTT | CASSQDGNTIYF
TRBJ2-1 | many | TRBV4-1 | - | TGCGCCAGCAAGGGGGAGGCTGGTGAGCAGTTCTTC | CASKGEAGEQFF
TRBJ2-7 | many | TRBV7-9 | - | TGTGCCAGCAGCCCGCGGGTTCACTACGAGCAGTACTTC | CASSPRVHYEQYF